A selection of T cell receptor beta chains follows, all from one sample in a study of cytomegalovirus exposure and HLA in healthy donors. Here immunoSEQ multiplex PCR was the method, and the copy in TCRdb shows in-frame clones only, minus some. The sample yields approximately 160,000 clones, less than 90% seen once. The sequenced sample consisted of PBMCs. The receptors originated from a man aged 25-40 years in good health and CMV-seropositive. CDR3s include the opening cysteine and the closing phenylalanine or tryptophan. Fields, in order: J gene, V gene, CDR3 protein.

j_gene: TRBJ1-2
v_gene: TRBV5-4
CDR3aa: CASSLENQGRGGYTF

j_gene: TRBJ1-4
v_gene: TRBV28
CDR3aa: CASSTRQGAYEKLFF

j_gene: TRBJ1-5
v_gene: TRBV28
CDR3aa: CASSSGGDGQPQHF

j_gene: TRBJ2-7
v_gene: TRBV5-4
CDR3aa: CASSLGGRALGAYEQYF

j_gene: TRBJ1-5
v_gene: TRBV6-5
CDR3aa: CASSRGWGEPQHF

j_gene: TRBJ1-3
v_gene: TRBV20-1
CDR3aa: CSAAQGNTIYF

j_gene: TRBJ1-4
v_gene: TRBV18
CDR3aa: CASSSRQERGEKLFF

j_gene: TRBJ2-3
v_gene: TRBV7-3
CDR3aa: CASSLREGDTQYF

j_gene: TRBJ2-3
v_gene: TRBV7-9
CDR3aa: CASSSLGRGDTQYF

j_gene: TRBJ2-5
v_gene: TRBV5-4
CDR3aa: CASSLEQAPRTQYF

j_gene: TRBJ2-7
v_gene: TRBV11-2
CDR3aa: CASSRLGRAQTGFDEQYF

j_gene: TRBJ2-3
v_gene: TRBV7-6
CDR3aa: CASSEDRTADTQYF

j_gene: TRBJ2-3
v_gene: TRBV20-1
CDR3aa: CSAPTGHTQYF

j_gene: TRBJ1-1
v_gene: TRBV19
CDR3aa: CASTEERENTEAFF

j_gene: TRBJ2-1
v_gene: TRBV18
CDR3aa: CASSPSGGSYNEQFF

j_gene: TRBJ2-1
v_gene: TRBV7-3
CDR3aa: CASSLQAPGLAGDNEQFF

j_gene: TRBJ2-4
v_gene: TRBV4-3
CDR3aa: CASSQGQGEHIQYF

j_gene: TRBJ1-5
v_gene: TRBV2
CDR3aa: CASRGGAADQPQHF

j_gene: TRBJ1-2
v_gene: TRBV9
CDR3aa: CASSVPIGQTSIYGYTF

j_gene: TRBJ2-7
v_gene: TRBV5-1
CDR3aa: CASSVDRGYEQYF

j_gene: TRBJ2-7
v_gene: TRBV4-3
CDR3aa: CASSLRSGGHSYEQYF

j_gene: TRBJ1-4
v_gene: TRBV5-1
CDR3aa: CASRKGASEKLFF

j_gene: TRBJ2-7
v_gene: TRBV11-2
CDR3aa: CASSRTGGGDEQYF

j_gene: TRBJ1-5
v_gene: TRBV7-9
CDR3aa: CASSLGPPEQGEGAQHF

j_gene: TRBJ1-2
v_gene: TRBV5-1
CDR3aa: CASSLDRGRMGYTF

j_gene: TRBJ1-2
v_gene: TRBV5-6
CDR3aa: CASSLDRGFGYGYTF

j_gene: TRBJ1-4
v_gene: TRBV5-8
CDR3aa: CASSRDGGYNEKLFF

j_gene: TRBJ2-5
v_gene: TRBV7-3
CDR3aa: CASSLGGVQETQYF

j_gene: TRBJ2-3
v_gene: TRBV6-6
CDR3aa: CASSSWTGSTDTQYF

j_gene: TRBJ1-2
v_gene: TRBV5-6
CDR3aa: CASSLGADYGYTF

j_gene: TRBJ2-2
v_gene: TRBV9
CDR3aa: CASSVAGDREDTGELFF

j_gene: TRBJ1-3
v_gene: TRBV7-2
CDR3aa: CASSSDRGNTIYF

j_gene: TRBJ1-2
v_gene: TRBV6-5
CDR3aa: CASSYLPGQGINGYTF

j_gene: TRBJ1-1
v_gene: TRBV6-5
CDR3aa: CASSFRLLRTEAFF

j_gene: TRBJ2-5
v_gene: TRBV28
CDR3aa: CASSLLSPGTQYF

j_gene: TRBJ2-5
v_gene: TRBV28
CDR3aa: CASSFVAGVQETQYF

j_gene: TRBJ2-3
v_gene: TRBV11-3
CDR3aa: CASSLREGATRDTQYF

j_gene: TRBJ1-2
v_gene: TRBV9
CDR3aa: CASSASTGRVNYGYTF

j_gene: TRBJ2-7
v_gene: TRBV6-6
CDR3aa: CASSIRDSSGMKQYF

j_gene: TRBJ2-3
v_gene: TRBV28
CDR3aa: CASSGGGSTDTQYF

j_gene: TRBJ2-5
v_gene: TRBV7-6
CDR3aa: CASTKTTRVQETQYF

j_gene: TRBJ2-2
v_gene: TRBV29-1
CDR3aa: CSVLKEFTGELFF

j_gene: TRBJ2-3
v_gene: TRBV28
CDR3aa: CASSRTSGAGTDTQYF

j_gene: TRBJ2-5
v_gene: TRBV6-5
CDR3aa: CASSPGTVETQYF

j_gene: TRBJ2-7
v_gene: TRBV30
CDR3aa: CAWSGQGGSEQYF

j_gene: TRBJ2-1
v_gene: TRBV7-2
CDR3aa: CASSLETGTWNEQFF

j_gene: TRBJ2-7
v_gene: TRBV4-2
CDR3aa: CASSQVAGTGSKGYYEQYF

j_gene: TRBJ2-5
v_gene: TRBV10-2
CDR3aa: CASSERTSAKETQYF

j_gene: TRBJ2-7
v_gene: TRBV30
CDR3aa: CAWSGGTRYEQYF

j_gene: TRBJ2-3
v_gene: TRBV6-6
CDR3aa: CASSARQGADTQYF

j_gene: TRBJ2-5
v_gene: TRBV7-9
CDR3aa: CASSFQRTQETQYF

j_gene: TRBJ1-4
v_gene: TRBV6-5
CDR3aa: CASSPDRATNEKLFF

j_gene: TRBJ2-3
v_gene: TRBV30
CDR3aa: CAWSVKGVTDTQYF

j_gene: TRBJ2-5
v_gene: TRBV10-3
CDR3aa: CAISASGSGGSQETQYF

j_gene: TRBJ1-6
v_gene: TRBV7-2
CDR3aa: CASSRQVGEGSPLHF

j_gene: TRBJ1-3
v_gene: TRBV5-4
CDR3aa: CASSTGQGNTIYF